The 14 T cell receptor beta chains below all came from one sample that was sequenced in a study of shared clonotypes between healthy human individuals. The naive CD8 subset, CD45RO-negative cells positively selected for CCR7, excluded terminally differentiated effector memory CD45RA+ cells. Assay: immunoSEQ multiplex PCR; the TCRdb copy retains only in-frame clones and omits some. The repertoire has about 820,000 clones, around 93% of them found once; the top ten carry less than 25%. The sample comprised naive CD8+ T cells sorted from blood. These receptors were collected from a man younger than 45 in good health.

The CDR3 DNA sequence: TGTGCCAGCTCACCACCGGGACAGGGGGCATACTATGGCTACACCTTC. As protein: CASSPPGQGAYYGYTF. The V call is TRBV18, the J call TRBJ1-2, with 12 bases fitting TRBD1. The trim removed 0 bases at V and 3 bases at J, leaving 2 bases unmatched. In germline, CDR1 is KGHSH, CDR2 LQKENI. The CDR3 contains 16 residues.

V is TRBV11-2 and J is TRBJ2-3; 9 bases are a match to TRBD2. There are 14 residues in the CDR3. Germline V gene sequence: CDR1 SGHAT, CDR2 FQNNGV. The junction had 2 bases not matched to a gene; V was cut back by 5 bases and J by 2 bases. CDR3 sequence (DNA): TGTGCCAGCAGCGCTAGCGGGGACACAGATACGCAGTATTTT. Its protein is CASSASGDTDTQYF.

The chain couples TRBV11-2 to TRBJ2-7; 12 bases align to TRBD2. J lost 1 base, V lost 4 bases, and 8 bases had no gene match. Germline CDR1 SGHAT, CDR2 FQNNGV. There are 17 residues in the CDR3. CDR3 nucleotides: TGTGCCAGCAGCTATCCGCGGACTAGCGGGATATCCTACGAGCAGTACTTC. Encoded protein: CASSYPRTSGISYEQYF.

V gene TRBV11-2 combines with J gene TRBJ2-7; D gene ambiguous. V shed 0 bases and J shed 6 bases, with 9 bases lying between them. From germline, CDR1 is SGHAT and CDR2 FQNNGV. The CDR3 contains 13 residues. The CDR3 coding sequence is TGTGCCAGCAGCTTAGAGGTGGTTGGCGAGCAGTACTTC. Protein product: CASSLEVVGEQYF.

This chain links TRBV27 with TRBJ2-7, with a weak D call TRBD2 (5 bases). Germline V gene data show CDR1 as MNHEY and CDR2 as SMNVEV (reference sequence). Trimming pared 2 bases from V and 5 bases from J, leaving 19 bases between. The length of the CDR3 is 16 residues. CDR3 sequence reads: CASSLTRFDPGDEQYF. In DNA, the CDR3 is TGTGCCAGCAGTTTAACCCGATTTGATCCCGGGGACGAGCAGTACTTC.

In regard to this clone: Other nucleotide sequences from this sample produce the same CDR3. This rearrangement joins TRBV25-1 to TRBJ2-1, with a possible D match to TRBD1 (6 bases). This CDR3 has 15 amino acids. Germline V gives CDR1 MGHDK, CDR2 SYGVNS. V was trimmed by 4 bases and J by 2 bases, leaving 12 bases between them. The CDR3 loop is CASSVRTGTYNEQFF. CDR3 DNA: TGTGCCAGCAGTGTAAGAACAGGGACCTACAATGAGCAGTTCTTC. Based on the CDR3 plus reference TRBV25-1 and TRBJ2-1, the full variable domain is EADIYQTPRYLVIGTGKKITLECSQTMGHDKMYWYQQDPGMELHLIHYSYGVNSTEKGDLSSESTVSRIRTEHFPLTLESARPSHTSQYLCASSVRTGTYNEQFFGPGTRLTVL.

The table lists this clone with a count of one. This chain connects TRBV29-1 to TRBJ1-2, with D unresolved. The CDR3 runs 15 residues. Trimming took 0 bases from V and 4 from J, leaving 15 bases between them. Germline assignment: CDR1 SQVTM and CDR2 ANQGSEA. CDR3 protein: CSVEDHRDGFYGYTF. DNA of the CDR3: TGCAGCGTTGAAGACCATCGAGACGGATTCTATGGCTACACCTTC.

The V and J genes are TRBV6-5 and TRBJ2-7; no firm D call. V was clipped by 4 bases and J by 5 bases, with 12 bases between them. The length of the CDR3 is 13 residues. The germline V gene has CDR1 MNHEY and CDR2 SVGAGI. In nucleotides, the CDR3 is TGTGCCAGCAGTTCATGGAGAAGGGACGAGCAGTACTTC. This sequence encodes CASSSWRRDEQYF.

This clone was seen just once. The V gene is TRBV27, the J gene TRBJ1-2, with TRBD1 matching over 7 bases. This CDR3 comprises 14 residues. Germline values: CDR1 MNHEY, CDR2 SMNVEV (reference sequence). V lost 6 bases to trimming and J lost 6 bases; unmatched junction nucleotides: 10. The CDR3 is CASRPEAGGDGYTF. CDR3 nucleotides: TGTGCCAGCAGACCAGAGGCAGGGGGGGATGGCTACACCTTC.

Here the CDR3 reads CASSLQGDVETQYF. In DNA form, the CDR3 reads TGTGCCAGCAGTCTCCAGGGGGACGTAGAGACCCAGTACTTC. The chain links TRBV28 to TRBJ2-5; 7 bases are a match to TRBD1. V gave up 5 bases and J gave up 4 bases; unmatched junction bases: 7. Per germline, CDR1 MDHEN and CDR2 SYDVKM. The CDR3 is made up of 14 amino acids.

The chain links TRBV27 to TRBJ2-5, with a tentative D call TRBD1 (6 bases). CDR3 length: 14 amino acids. The V end lost 5 bases, the J end lost 1 base, and 11 bases lay between the germline ends. The germline V gene encodes CDR1 MNHEY and CDR2 SMNVEV (reference sequence). CDR3 sequence: CASSPQGPQETQYF. DNA of the CDR3: TGTGCCAGCAGTCCCCAGGGGCCCCAAGAGACCCAGTACTTC.

The genes are TRBV2 and TRBJ1-3; TRBD1 agrees at 7 bases. The CDR3 sequence is 15 residues long. Trimming removed 8 bases from V and 0 bases from J; junction bases left unmatched: 7. Germline CDR1 SNHLY, CDR2 FYNNEI. CDR3 nucleotide sequence: TGTGCCAGCGCAGGGACAGAGAGCTCTGGAAACACCATATATTTT. This codes for CASAGTESSGNTIYF.

This chain uses TRBV11-3 with TRBJ2-2; TRBD1 matches at 8 bases. The CDR3 is made up of 14 amino acids. CDR1 and CDR2 from the germline V gene are SGHNT and YENEEA. Losses at the gene ends were 6 bases for V and 6 bases for J; bases not matched to a gene: 6. CDR3 nucleotide sequence: TGTGCCAGCAGTACAGGGGGAAACTCCGGGGAGCTGTTTTTT. It codes for CASSTGGNSGELFF.

The chain has TRBV7-8 and TRBJ2-3; TRBD2 matches at 8 bases. V lost 4 bases to trimming and J lost 3 bases; unmatched junction nucleotides: 12. The germline gives CDR1 SGHVS, CDR2 FQNEAQ. This CDR3 region has 17 residues. The CDR3 DNA is TGTGCCAGCAGCTCCAGGGGAAAGCGGGAGAAAACAGATACGCAGTATTTT. Translated: CASSSRGKREKTDTQYF.